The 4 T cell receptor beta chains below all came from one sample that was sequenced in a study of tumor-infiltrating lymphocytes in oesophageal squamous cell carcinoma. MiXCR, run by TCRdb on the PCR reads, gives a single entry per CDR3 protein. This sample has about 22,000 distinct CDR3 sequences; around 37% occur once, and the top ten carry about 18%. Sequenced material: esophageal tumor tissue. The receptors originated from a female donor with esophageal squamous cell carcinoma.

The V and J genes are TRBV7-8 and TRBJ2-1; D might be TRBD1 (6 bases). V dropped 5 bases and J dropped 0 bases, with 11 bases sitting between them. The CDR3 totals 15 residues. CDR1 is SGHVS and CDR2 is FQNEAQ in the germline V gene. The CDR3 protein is CASSGRGSSYNEQFF. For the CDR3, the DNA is TGTGCCAGCAGCGGCAGGGGATCCTCCTACAATGAGCAGTTCTTC.

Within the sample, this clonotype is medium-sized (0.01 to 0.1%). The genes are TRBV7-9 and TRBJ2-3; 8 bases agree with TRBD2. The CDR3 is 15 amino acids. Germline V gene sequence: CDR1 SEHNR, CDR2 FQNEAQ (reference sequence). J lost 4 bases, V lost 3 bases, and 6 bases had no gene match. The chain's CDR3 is CASSFLAGGADTQYF. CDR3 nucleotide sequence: TGTGCCAGCAGCTTTCTGGCGGGAGGAGCAGATACGCAGTATTTT.

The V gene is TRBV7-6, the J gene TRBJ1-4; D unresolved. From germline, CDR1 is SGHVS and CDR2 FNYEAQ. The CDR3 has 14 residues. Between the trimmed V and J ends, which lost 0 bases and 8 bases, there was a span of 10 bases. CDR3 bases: TGTGCCAGCAGCTTAGCCACACCGGGCGAAAAACTGTTTTTT. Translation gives CASSLATPGEKLFF. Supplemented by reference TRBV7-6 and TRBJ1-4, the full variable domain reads GAGVSQSPRYKVTKRGQDVALRCDPISGHVSLYWYRQALGQGPEFLTYFNYEAQQDKSGLPNDRFSAERPEGSISTLTIQRTEQRDSAMYRCASSLATPGEKLFFGSGTQLSVL.

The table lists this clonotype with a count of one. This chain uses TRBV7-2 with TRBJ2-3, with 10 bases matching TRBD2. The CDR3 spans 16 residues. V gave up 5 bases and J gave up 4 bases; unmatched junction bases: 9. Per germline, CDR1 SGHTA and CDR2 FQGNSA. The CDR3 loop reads CASSRDLAGVADTQYF. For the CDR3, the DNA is TGTGCCAGCAGCCGAGACCTAGCGGGAGTGGCAGATACGCAGTATTTT.